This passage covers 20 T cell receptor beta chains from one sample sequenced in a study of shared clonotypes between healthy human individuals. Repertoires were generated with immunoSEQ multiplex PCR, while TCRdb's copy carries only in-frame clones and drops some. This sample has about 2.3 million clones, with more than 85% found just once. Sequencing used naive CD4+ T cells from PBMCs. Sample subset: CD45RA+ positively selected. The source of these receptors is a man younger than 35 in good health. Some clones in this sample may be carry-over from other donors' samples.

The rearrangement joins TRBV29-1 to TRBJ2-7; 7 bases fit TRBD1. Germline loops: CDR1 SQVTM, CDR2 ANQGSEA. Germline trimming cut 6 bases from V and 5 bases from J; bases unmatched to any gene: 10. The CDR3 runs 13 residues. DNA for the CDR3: TGCAGCGTGATATCAGACAGGGCTAACGAGCAGTACTTC. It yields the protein CSVISDRANEQYF.

CDR3 region: CASSFGSGVCGPQHF. CDR3 DNA sequence: TGCGCCAGCAGCTTTGGATCAGGGGTTTGCGGGCCCCAGCATTTT. This rearrangement joins TRBV5-1 to TRBJ1-5; the D gene is possibly TRBD1 (6 bases). Between the trimmed V and J ends, which lost 2 bases and 9 bases, there was a span of 18 bases. This CDR3 comprises 15 residues. From germline, CDR1 is SGHRS and CDR2 YFSETQ.

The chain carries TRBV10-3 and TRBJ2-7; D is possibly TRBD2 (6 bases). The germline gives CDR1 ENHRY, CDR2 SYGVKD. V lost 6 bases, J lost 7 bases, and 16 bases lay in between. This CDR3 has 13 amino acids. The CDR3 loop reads CAIRSGRPEEQYF. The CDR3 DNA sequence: TGTGCCATCAGGAGCGGGCGGCCGGAGGAGCAGTACTTC.

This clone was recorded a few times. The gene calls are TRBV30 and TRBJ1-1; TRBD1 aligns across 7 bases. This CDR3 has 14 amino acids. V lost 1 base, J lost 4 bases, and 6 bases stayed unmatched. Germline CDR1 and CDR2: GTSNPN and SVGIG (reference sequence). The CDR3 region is CAWSGEGASTEAFF. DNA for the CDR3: TGTGCCTGGAGTGGAGAGGGGGCCTCCACTGAAGCTTTCTTT.

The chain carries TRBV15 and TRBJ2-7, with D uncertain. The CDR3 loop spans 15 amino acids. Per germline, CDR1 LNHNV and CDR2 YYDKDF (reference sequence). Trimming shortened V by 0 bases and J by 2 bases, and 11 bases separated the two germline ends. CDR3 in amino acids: CATSRDLDNTYEQYF. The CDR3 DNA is TGTGCCACCAGCAGAGATCTCGACAATACCTACGAGCAGTACTTC.

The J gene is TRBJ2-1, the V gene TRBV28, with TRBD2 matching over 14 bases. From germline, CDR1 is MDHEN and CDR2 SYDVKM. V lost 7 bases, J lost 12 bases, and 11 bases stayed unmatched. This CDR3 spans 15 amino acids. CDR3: CASTPGTSGSVRQFF. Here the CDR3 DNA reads TGTGCCAGCACCCCTGGGACTAGCGGGAGTGTGCGGCAGTTCTTC.

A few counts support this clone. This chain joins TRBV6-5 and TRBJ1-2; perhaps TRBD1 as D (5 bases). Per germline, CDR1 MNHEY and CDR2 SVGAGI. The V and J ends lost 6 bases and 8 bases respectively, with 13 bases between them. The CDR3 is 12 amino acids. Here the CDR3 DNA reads TGTGCCAGCAGAGACAGTCCCCGCGGCTACACCTTC. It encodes CASRDSPRGYTF.

CDR3 coding DNA: TGTGCCACCAGCCGTACTCCACAGGGAAGCACAGATACGCAGTATTTT. It encodes CATSRTPQGSTDTQYF. The chain has TRBV15 and TRBJ2-3, with a tentative D call TRBD1 (6 bases). The V gene lost 5 bases and the J gene lost 0 bases, with 15 bases spanning the gap. The CDR3 extends over 16 amino acids. Germline V gene sequence: CDR1 LNHNV, CDR2 YYDKDF (reference sequence).

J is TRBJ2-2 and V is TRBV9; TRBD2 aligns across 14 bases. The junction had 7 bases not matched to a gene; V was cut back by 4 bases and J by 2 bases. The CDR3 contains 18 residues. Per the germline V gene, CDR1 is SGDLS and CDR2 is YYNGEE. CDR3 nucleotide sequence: TGTGCCAGCAGCTTTACCGGGACTAGCGGGAGAAACACCGGGGAGCTGTTTTTT. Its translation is CASSFTGTSGRNTGELFF.

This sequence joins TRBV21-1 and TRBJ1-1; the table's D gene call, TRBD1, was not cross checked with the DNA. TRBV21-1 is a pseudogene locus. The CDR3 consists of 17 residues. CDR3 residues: CASRGGAQGHWNTEAFF. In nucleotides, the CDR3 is TGTGCCAGCAGGGGTGGAGCGCAGGGGCACTGGAACACTGAAGCTTTCTTT.

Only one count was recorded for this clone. The chain's CDR3 is CASSSFWGGRNEQFF. CDR3 nucleotides: TGTGCCAGCAGCTCCTTTTGGGGGGGAAGGAATGAGCAGTTCTTC. The chain joins TRBV7-2 to TRBJ2-1, with 7 bases fitting TRBD2. This CDR3 contains 15 residues. With V trimmed by 4 bases and J by 7 bases, 10 bases remained unmatched. Germline V gives CDR1 SGHTA, CDR2 FQGNSA.

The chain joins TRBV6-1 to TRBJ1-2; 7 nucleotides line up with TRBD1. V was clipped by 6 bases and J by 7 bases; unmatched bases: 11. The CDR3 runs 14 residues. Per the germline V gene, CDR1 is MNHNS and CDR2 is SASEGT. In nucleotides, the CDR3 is TGTGCCAGCAGATCTCGGCCAGGGGGGGCTGGCTACACCTTC. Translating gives CASRSRPGGAGYTF.

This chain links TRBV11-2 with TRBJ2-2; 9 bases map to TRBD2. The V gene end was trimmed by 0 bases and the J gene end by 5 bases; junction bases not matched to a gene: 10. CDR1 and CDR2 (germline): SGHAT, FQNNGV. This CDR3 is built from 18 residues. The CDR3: CASSLDSSGTTRTGELFF. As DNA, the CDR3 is TGTGCCAGCAGCTTAGACTCTAGCGGGACGACTCGGACCGGGGAGCTGTTTTTT. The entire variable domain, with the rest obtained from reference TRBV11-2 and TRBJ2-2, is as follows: EAGVAQSPRYKIIEKRQSVAFWCNPISGHATLYWYQQILGQGPKLLIQFQNNGVVDDSQLPKDRFSAERLKGVDSTLKIQPAKLEDSAVYLCASSLDSSGTTRTGELFFGEGSRLTVL.

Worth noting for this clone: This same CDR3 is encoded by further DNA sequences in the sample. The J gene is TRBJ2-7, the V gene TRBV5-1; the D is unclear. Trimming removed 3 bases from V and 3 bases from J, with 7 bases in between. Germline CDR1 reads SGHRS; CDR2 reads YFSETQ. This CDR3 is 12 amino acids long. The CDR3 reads CASSSPGYEQYF. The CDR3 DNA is TGCGCCAGCAGCTCTCCCGGCTACGAGCAGTACTTC.

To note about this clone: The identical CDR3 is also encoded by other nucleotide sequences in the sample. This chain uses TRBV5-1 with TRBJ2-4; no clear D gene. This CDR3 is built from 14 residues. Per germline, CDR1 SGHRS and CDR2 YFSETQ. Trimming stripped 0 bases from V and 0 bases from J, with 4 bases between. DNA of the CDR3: TGCGCCAGCAGCTTGGGACTAGCCAAAAACATTCAGTACTTC. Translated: CASSLGLAKNIQYF.

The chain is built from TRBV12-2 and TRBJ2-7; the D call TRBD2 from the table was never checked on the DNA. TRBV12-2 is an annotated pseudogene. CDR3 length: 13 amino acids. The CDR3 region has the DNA TGTGCAAGTCGCCCCCAAGCTCCCTACGAGCAGTACTTC. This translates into CASRPQAPYEQYF.

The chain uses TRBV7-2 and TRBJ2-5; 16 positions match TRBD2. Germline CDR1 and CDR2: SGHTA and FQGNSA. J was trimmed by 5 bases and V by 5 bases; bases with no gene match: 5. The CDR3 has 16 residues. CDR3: CASSVPGLAGGETQYF. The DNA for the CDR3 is TGTGCCAGCAGCGTCCCGGGACTAGCGGGAGGGGAGACCCAGTACTTC. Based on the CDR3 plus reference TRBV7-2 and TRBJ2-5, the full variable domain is GAGVSQSPSNKVTEKGKDVELRCDPISGHTALYWYRQSLGQGLEFLIYFQGNSAPDKSGLPSDRFSAERTGGSVSTLTIQRTQQEDSAVYLCASSVPGLAGGETQYFGPGTRLLVL.

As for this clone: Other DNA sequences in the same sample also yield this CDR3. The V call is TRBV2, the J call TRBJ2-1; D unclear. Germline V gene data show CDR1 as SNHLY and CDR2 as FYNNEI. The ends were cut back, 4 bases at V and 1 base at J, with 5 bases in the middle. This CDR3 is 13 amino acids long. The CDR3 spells CASSGESYNEQFF. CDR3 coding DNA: TGTGCCAGCAGTGGGGAATCCTACAATGAGCAGTTCTTC.

CDR3 DNA sequence: TGTGCCAGCAGTTTGGACAGGGACATAGGAGGCTACACCTTC. This encodes CASSLDRDIGGYTF. The chain joins TRBV6-5 to TRBJ1-2; 8 bases map to TRBD1. V shed 4 bases, J shed 8 bases, and the junction held 9 bases outside the gene matches. The CDR3 has 14 amino acids. CDR1 is MNHEY, CDR2 SVGAGI, per germline.

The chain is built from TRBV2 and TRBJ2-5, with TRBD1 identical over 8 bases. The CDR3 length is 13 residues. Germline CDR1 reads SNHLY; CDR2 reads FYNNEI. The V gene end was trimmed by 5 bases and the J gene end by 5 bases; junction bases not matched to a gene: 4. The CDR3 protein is CASSSTGDETQYF. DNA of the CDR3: TGTGCCAGCAGTTCGACAGGGGACGAGACCCAGTACTTC.